Listed below are T cell receptor beta chains from one sample, sequenced in a study of blood T cell repertoires in COVID-19. Profiled with immunoSEQ multiplex PCR; TCRdb holds only in-frame clones, not every one. The table lists some 290,000 clones, roughly 79% of them singletons. Sequenced sample: peripheral blood. These receptors originate from a woman aged 60 to 75 with active or convalescent COVID-19. The conserved cysteine and the conserved F or W are not part of the CDR3 here. Size tells how often a clone was seen (once, few, many) or the class of an expanded clone, and some rows leave it out.

j_gene: TRBJ2-7; len: 13; abundance: -; v_gene: TRBV27; CDR3aa: ASSLAGQGAAEQY
j_gene: TRBJ1-6; len: 11; abundance: -; v_gene: TRBV2; CDR3aa: ASIGQGNSPLH
j_gene: TRBJ2-2; len: 12; abundance: -; v_gene: TRBV7-9; CDR3aa: AGRAPANTGELF
j_gene: TRBJ1-6; len: 12; abundance: -; v_gene: TRBV9; CDR3aa: ASSVDRGASPLH
j_gene: TRBJ1-3; len: 13; abundance: once; v_gene: TRBV7-8; CDR3aa: ASSLARRAGNTIY
j_gene: TRBJ2-4; len: 10; abundance: -; v_gene: TRBV6-5; CDR3aa: ASTRAKNIQY
j_gene: TRBJ2-7; len: 14; abundance: -; v_gene: TRBV3-1/TRBV3-2; CDR3aa: ASSHEGVRGSYEQY
j_gene: TRBJ1-1; len: 14; abundance: -; v_gene: TRBV4-2; CDR3aa: ASSQGVPAGETEAF
j_gene: TRBJ2-1; len: 14; abundance: -; v_gene: TRBV11-3; CDR3aa: ASSPGTSGGHGEQF
j_gene: TRBJ1-1; len: 10; abundance: -; v_gene: TRBV10-2; CDR3aa: ASSDGLAEAF
j_gene: TRBJ1-5; len: 10; abundance: -; v_gene: TRBV2; CDR3aa: ASSVEGRPQH
j_gene: TRBJ2-7; len: 12; abundance: -; v_gene: TRBV5-1; CDR3aa: ASSSGQGVREQY
j_gene: TRBJ1-4; len: 9; abundance: -; v_gene: TRBV19; CDR3aa: ASSPGVKLF
j_gene: TRBJ2-3; len: 17; abundance: -; v_gene: TRBV5-5; CDR3aa: ASSPGTSGGYTSTDTQY
j_gene: TRBJ2-1; len: 13; abundance: -; v_gene: TRBV3-1/TRBV3-2; CDR3aa: ASSQGWGGYNEQF
j_gene: TRBJ2-7; len: 13; abundance: -; v_gene: TRBV4-1; CDR3aa: ASSQQGTSGYEQY
j_gene: TRBJ2-1; len: 9; abundance: -; v_gene: TRBV6-4; CDR3aa: ASSRYNEQF
j_gene: TRBJ1-4; len: 14; abundance: -; v_gene: TRBV10-3; CDR3aa: AISDPPQGGHEKLF
j_gene: TRBJ2-2; len: 15; abundance: -; v_gene: TRBV10-1; CDR3aa: ASSDAGRVADTGELF
j_gene: TRBJ2-5; len: 13; abundance: -; v_gene: TRBV7-3; CDR3aa: ASSLTAGGQETQY
j_gene: TRBJ2-3; len: 13; abundance: -; v_gene: TRBV7-3; CDR3aa: ASSPGTGHTDTQY
j_gene: TRBJ1-2; len: 11; abundance: -; v_gene: TRBV4-2; CDR3aa: ASSQDPRDGYT
j_gene: TRBJ1-1; len: 10; abundance: -; v_gene: TRBV7-2; CDR3aa: ASSFSGGWAF
j_gene: TRBJ1-2; len: 12; abundance: -; v_gene: TRBV2; CDR3aa: ASSDRGRDYGYT
j_gene: TRBJ1-2; len: 11; abundance: -; v_gene: TRBV19; CDR3aa: ASSRGQGGGYT
j_gene: TRBJ2-2; len: 10; abundance: -; v_gene: TRBV11-2; CDR3aa: ASSPGPGELF
j_gene: TRBJ1-5; len: 15; abundance: -; v_gene: TRBV24-1; CDR3aa: ATSDLQVADSNQPQH
j_gene: TRBJ2-2; len: 14; abundance: -; v_gene: TRBV6-5; CDR3aa: ASSWPITGFSGELF
j_gene: TRBJ2-2; len: 13; abundance: -; v_gene: TRBV7-2; CDR3aa: ASSPTSGLTGELF
j_gene: TRBJ2-4; len: 16; abundance: -; v_gene: TRBV7-2; CDR3aa: ASSFDGQGFIAKNIQY
j_gene: TRBJ2-3; len: 10; abundance: -; v_gene: TRBV5-6; CDR3aa: ASSPDTDTQY
j_gene: TRBJ1-6; len: 13; abundance: -; v_gene: TRBV6-1; CDR3aa: ASSESVRGNSPLH
j_gene: TRBJ1-1; len: 17; abundance: -; v_gene: TRBV23-1; CDR3aa: ASSHESRDRGRENTEAF
j_gene: TRBJ2-1; len: 14; abundance: -; v_gene: TRBV7-8; CDR3aa: ASTPLGQGKYNEQF
j_gene: TRBJ2-3; len: 12; abundance: once; v_gene: TRBV7-3; CDR3aa: ASSSLASTDTQY
j_gene: TRBJ2-7; len: 12; abundance: -; v_gene: TRBV11-2; CDR3aa: ASSSVQGFSEQY
j_gene: TRBJ1-4; len: 12; abundance: -; v_gene: TRBV3-1/TRBV3-2; CDR3aa: ASSLTGAGEKLF
j_gene: TRBJ2-5; len: 12; abundance: -; v_gene: TRBV5-1; CDR3aa: ASSQAGSQETQY
j_gene: TRBJ1-3; len: 14; abundance: -; v_gene: TRBV7-9; CDR3aa: ASSFPGSMSGNTIY
j_gene: TRBJ2-7; len: 13; abundance: -; v_gene: TRBV5-1; CDR3aa: ASCRTGTESYEQY
j_gene: TRBJ2-3; len: 13; abundance: -; v_gene: TRBV27; CDR3aa: ASRKTRTSTDTQY
j_gene: TRBJ2-3; len: 15; abundance: -; v_gene: TRBV4-1; CDR3aa: ASSQEGGARGTDTQY
j_gene: TRBJ1-2; len: 11; abundance: -; v_gene: TRBV19; CDR3aa: AGSTGMSYGYT
j_gene: TRBJ1-2; len: 10; abundance: -; v_gene: TRBV10-3; CDR3aa: AISEASYGYT
j_gene: TRBJ2-2; len: 14; abundance: -; v_gene: TRBV5-8; CDR3aa: ASGYRASGNTGELF
j_gene: TRBJ1-2; len: 12; abundance: -; v_gene: TRBV30; CDR3aa: IVTNRGVNRGYT
j_gene: TRBJ2-4; len: 13; abundance: few; v_gene: TRBV2; CDR3aa: ASSGQHRAKNIQY
j_gene: TRBJ1-2; len: 11; abundance: -; v_gene: TRBV7-9; CDR3aa: ASSLRGFVGYT
j_gene: TRBJ1-1; len: 14; abundance: -; v_gene: TRBV10-3; CDR3aa: AISDPRQGVNTEAF
j_gene: TRBJ2-2; len: 13; abundance: many; v_gene: TRBV19; CDR3aa: ASSRTGGYTGELF
j_gene: TRBJ2-2; len: 12; abundance: -; v_gene: TRBV19; CDR3aa: ASSVDRNTGELF
j_gene: TRBJ1-2; len: 13; abundance: -; v_gene: TRBV4-2; CDR3aa: ASSQGHRGRLGYT
j_gene: TRBJ2-7; len: 12; abundance: -; v_gene: TRBV19; CDR3aa: ASSIGQGAYEQY